The present TCR beta chain was sequenced within a study of cytomegalovirus exposure and HLA in healthy donors. It was with 60 Vbeta and 13 Jbeta primers that the PCR ran. Libraries were prepared by immunoSEQ multiplex PCR; TCRdb keeps only in-frame clonotypes and omits some of them. The profile shows 95,000 to 100,000 clones, under 80% of them singletons. The CDR3 runs to 14 residues. Germline CDR1 reads LNHDA; CDR2 reads SQIVND (reference sequence). The junction had 6 bases not matched to a gene; V was cut back by 5 bases and J by 2 bases. Sequencing was carried out using PBMCs. The chain joins TRBV19 to TRBJ2-7; TRBD1 matches 7 bases. This TCR was recovered from a man aged 35-49 years in good health and CMV-seronegative. DNA for the CDR3: TGTGCCAGTAGTTTTATCGGGACAGCCTACGAGCAGTACTTC. As protein: CASSFIGTAYEQYF.